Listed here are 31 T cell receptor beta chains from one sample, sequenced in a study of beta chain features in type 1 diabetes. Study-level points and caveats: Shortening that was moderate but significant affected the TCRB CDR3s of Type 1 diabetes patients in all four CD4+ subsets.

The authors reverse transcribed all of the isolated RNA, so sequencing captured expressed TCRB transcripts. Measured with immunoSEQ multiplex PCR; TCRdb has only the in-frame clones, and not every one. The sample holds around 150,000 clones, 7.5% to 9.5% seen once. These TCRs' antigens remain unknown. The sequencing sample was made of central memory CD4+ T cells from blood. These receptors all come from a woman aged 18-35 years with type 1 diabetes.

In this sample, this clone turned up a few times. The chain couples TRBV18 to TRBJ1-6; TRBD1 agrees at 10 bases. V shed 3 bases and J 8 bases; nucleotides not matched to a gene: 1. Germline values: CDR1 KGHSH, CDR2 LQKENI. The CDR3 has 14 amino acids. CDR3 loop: CASSPGTGDSPLHF. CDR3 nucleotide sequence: TGTGCCAGCTCACCGGGGACAGGGGATTCACCCCTCCACTTT.

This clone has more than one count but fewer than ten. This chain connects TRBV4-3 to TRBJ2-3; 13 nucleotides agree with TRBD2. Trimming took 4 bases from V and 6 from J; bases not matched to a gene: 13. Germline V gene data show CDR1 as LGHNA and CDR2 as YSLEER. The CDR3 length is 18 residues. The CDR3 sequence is CASSPELPMTSGRDTQYF. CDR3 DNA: TGCGCCAGCAGCCCAGAGCTCCCGATGACTAGCGGGAGGGATACGCAGTATTTT.

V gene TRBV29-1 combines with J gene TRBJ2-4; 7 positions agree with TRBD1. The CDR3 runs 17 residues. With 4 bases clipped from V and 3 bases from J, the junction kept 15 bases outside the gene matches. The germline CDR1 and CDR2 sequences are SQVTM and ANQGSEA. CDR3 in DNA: TGCAGCGTTGGAGCCCCCTCGACAGGGTTAGGCAAAAACATTCAGTACTTC. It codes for CSVGAPSTGLGKNIQYF.

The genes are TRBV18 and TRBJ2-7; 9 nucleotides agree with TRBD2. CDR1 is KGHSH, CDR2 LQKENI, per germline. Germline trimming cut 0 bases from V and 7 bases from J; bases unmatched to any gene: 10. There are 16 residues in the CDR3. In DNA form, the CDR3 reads TGTGCCAGCTCACCACCGGCGGGAGGGCTCCTGGGGGAGCAGTACTTC. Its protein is CASSPPAGGLLGEQYF.

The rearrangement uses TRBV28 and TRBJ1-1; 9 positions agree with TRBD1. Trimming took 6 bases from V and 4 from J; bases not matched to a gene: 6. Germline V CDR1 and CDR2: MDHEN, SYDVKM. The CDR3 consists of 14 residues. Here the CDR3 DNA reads TGTGCCAGCAGCTACGGACAGGGGAGCACTGAAGCTTTCTTT. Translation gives CASSYGQGSTEAFF.

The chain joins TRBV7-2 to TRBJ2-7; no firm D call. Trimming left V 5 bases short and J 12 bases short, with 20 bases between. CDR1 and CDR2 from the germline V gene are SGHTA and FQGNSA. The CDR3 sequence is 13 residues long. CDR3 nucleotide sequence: TGTGCCAGCAGCCGAAGCGAGGAAACGACCCCGTACTTC. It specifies CASSRSEETTPYF. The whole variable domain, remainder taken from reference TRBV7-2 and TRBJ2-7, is GAGVSQSPSNKVTEKGKDVELRCDPISGHTALYWYRQSLGQGLEFLIYFQGNSAPDKSGLPSDRFSAERTGGSVSTLTIQRTQQEDSAVYLCASSRSEETTPYFGPGTRLTVT.

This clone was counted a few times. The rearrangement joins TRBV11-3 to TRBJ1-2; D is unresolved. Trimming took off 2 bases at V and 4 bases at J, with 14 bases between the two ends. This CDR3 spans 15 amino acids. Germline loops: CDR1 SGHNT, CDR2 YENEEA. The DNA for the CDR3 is TGTGCCAGCAGCTTAAACCCGGGTTTGGGCTATGGCTACACCTTC. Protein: CASSLNPGLGYGYTF.

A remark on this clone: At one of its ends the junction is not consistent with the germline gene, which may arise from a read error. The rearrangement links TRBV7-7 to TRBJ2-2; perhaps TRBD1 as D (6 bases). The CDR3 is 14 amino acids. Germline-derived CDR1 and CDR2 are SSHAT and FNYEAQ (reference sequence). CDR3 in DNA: TGTGCTAGCAGGCTGACAGGAAACTTCGGGGAGCTGTTTTTT. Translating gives CASRLTGNFGELFF.

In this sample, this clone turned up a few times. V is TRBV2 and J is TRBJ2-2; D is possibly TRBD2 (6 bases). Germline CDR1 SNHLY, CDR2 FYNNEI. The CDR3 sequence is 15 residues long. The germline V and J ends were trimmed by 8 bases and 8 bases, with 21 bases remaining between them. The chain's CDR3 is CASGRDGGFGGELFF. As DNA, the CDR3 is TGTGCCAGCGGGCGGGACGGAGGTTTCGGGGGGGAGCTGTTTTTT.

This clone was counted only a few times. The CDR3 DNA sequence: TGTGCCAGCCGAAGGAGTGCGGGAGGGCCCCGCGAGACCCAGTACTTC. Translating it yields CASRRSAGGPRETQYF. The chain couples TRBV27 to TRBJ2-5; 9 nucleotides align to TRBD2. Germline V gives CDR1 MNHEY, CDR2 SMNVEV (reference sequence). The CDR3 spans 16 residues. The V gene end was trimmed by 8 bases and the J gene end by 5 bases; junction bases not matched to a gene: 15.

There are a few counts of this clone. The CDR3 region is CASSLGGHQPQHF. CDR3 coding DNA: TGTGCCAGCAGTTTGGGGGGGCATCAGCCCCAGCATTTT. The V call is TRBV28, the J call TRBJ1-5; TRBD1 is a possible D gene (6 bases). The V gene's germline CDR1 is MDHEN and CDR2 SYDVKM. The CDR3 covers 13 residues. V was cut by 3 bases and J by 5 bases, with 8 bases left in between.

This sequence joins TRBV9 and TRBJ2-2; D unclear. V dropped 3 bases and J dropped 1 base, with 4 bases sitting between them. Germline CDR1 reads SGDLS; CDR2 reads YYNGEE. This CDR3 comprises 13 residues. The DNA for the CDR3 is TGTGCCAGCAGCGCAAAGAACACCGGGGAGCTGTTTTTT. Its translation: CASSAKNTGELFF. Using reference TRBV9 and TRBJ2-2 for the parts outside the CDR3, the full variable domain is DSGVTQTPKHLITATGQRVTLRCSPRSGDLSVYWYQQSLDQGLQFLIQYYNGEERAKGNILERFSAQQFPDLHSELNLSSLELGDSALYFCASSAKNTGELFFGEGSRLTVL.

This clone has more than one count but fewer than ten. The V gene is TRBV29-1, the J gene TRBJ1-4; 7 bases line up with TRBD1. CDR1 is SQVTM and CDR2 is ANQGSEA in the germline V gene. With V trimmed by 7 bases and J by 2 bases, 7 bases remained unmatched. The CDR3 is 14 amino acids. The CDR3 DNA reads TGCAGCGCCTTCGGACAGGCTACTAATGAAAAACTGTTTTTT. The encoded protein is CSAFGQATNEKLFF.

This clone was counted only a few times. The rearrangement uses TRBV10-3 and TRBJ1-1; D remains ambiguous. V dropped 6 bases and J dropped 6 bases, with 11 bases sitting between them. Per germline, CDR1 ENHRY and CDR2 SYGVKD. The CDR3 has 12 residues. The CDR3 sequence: CAISGGFPEAFF. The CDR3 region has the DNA TGTGCCATCAGCGGAGGGTTTCCTGAAGCTTTCTTT.

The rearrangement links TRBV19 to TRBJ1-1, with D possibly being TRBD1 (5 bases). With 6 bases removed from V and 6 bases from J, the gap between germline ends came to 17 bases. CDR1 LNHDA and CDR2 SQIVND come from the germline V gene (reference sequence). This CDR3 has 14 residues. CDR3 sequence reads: CASRTGLRGAEAFF. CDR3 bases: TGTGCCAGTAGAACGGGACTTCGCGGGGCTGAAGCTTTCTTT.

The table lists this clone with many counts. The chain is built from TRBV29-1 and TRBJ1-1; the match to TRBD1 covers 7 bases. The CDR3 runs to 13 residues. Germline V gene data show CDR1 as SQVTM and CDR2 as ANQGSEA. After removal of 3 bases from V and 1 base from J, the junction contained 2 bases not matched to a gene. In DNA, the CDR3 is TGCAGCGTTGAGGGACAGACGAACACTGAAGCTTTCTTT. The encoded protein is CSVEGQTNTEAFF. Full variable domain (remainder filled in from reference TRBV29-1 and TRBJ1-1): SAVISQKPSRDICQRGTSLTIQCQVDSQVTMMFWYRQQPGQSLTLIATANQGSEATYESGFVIDKFPISRPNLTFSTLTVSNMSPEDSSIYLCSVEGQTNTEAFFGQGTRLTVV.

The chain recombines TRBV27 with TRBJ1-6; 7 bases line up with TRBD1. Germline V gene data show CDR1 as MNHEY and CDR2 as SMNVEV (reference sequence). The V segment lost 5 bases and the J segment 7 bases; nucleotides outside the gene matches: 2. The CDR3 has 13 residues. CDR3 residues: CASSETGNSPLHF. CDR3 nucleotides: TGTGCCAGCAGTGAGACAGGGAATTCACCCCTCCACTTT.

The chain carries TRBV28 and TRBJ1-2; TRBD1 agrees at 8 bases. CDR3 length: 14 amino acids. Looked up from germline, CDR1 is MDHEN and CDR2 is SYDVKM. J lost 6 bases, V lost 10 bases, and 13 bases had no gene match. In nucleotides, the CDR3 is TGTGCCACCCCCCAAGCGGGACAGGAGAATGGCTACACCTTC. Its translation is CATPQAGQENGYTF.

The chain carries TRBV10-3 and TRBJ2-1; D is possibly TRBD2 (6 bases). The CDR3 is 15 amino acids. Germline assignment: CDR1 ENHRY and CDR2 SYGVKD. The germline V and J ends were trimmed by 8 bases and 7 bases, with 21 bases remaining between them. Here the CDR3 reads CAISSPRGGNNEQFF. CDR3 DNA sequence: TGTGCCATCTCTTCCCCTAGGGGAGGTAATAATGAGCAGTTCTTC.

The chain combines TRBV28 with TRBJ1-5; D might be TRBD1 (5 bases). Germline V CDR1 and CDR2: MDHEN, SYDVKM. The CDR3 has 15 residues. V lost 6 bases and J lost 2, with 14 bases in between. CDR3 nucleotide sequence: TGTGCCAGCAGCCCCAGGGTGTGGGGCAATCAGCCCCAGCATTTT. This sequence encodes CASSPRVWGNQPQHF.

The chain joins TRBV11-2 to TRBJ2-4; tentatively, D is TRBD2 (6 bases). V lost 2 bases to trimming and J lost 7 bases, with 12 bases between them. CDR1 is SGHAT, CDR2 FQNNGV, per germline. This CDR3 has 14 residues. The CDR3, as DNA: TGTGCCAGCAGCTTATCGGGACTTGTGAACATTCAGTACTTC. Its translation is CASSLSGLVNIQYF.

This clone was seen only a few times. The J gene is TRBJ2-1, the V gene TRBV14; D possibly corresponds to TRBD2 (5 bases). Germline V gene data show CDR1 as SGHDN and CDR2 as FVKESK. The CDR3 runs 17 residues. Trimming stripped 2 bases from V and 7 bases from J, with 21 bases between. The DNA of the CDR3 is TGTGCCAGCAGCCAAAGCTTCGGACGGAGGTCCGAAAATGAGCAGTTCTTC. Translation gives CASSQSFGRRSENEQFF. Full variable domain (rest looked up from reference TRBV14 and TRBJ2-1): EAGVTQFPSHSVIEKGQTVTLRCDPISGHDNLYWYRRVMGKEIKFLLHFVKESKQDESGMPNNRFLAERTGGTYSTLKVQPAELEDSGVYFCASSQSFGRRSENEQFFGPGTRLTVL.

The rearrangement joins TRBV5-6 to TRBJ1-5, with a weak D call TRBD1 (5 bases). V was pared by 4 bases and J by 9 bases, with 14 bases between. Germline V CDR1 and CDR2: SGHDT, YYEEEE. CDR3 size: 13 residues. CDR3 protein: CASSPGRERPQHF. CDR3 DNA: TGTGCCAGCAGCCCGGGGCGGGAACGGCCCCAGCATTTT.

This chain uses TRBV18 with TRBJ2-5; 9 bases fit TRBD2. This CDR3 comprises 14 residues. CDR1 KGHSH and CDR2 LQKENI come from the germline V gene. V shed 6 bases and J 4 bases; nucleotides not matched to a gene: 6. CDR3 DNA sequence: TGTGCCAGCTCTCTCACTAGCGGGCCAGAGACCCAGTACTTC. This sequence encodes CASSLTSGPETQYF.

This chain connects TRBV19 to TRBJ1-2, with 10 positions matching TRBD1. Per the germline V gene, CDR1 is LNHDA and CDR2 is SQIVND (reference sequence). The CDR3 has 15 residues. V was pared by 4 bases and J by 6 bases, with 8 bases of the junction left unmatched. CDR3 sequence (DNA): TGTGCCAGTAGTACTCCCCGACAGGGGGCGAATGGCTACACCTTC. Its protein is CASSTPRQGANGYTF. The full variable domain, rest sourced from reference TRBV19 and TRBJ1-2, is DGGITQSPKYLFRKEGQNVTLSCEQNLNHDAMYWYRQDPGQGLRLIYYSQIVNDFQKGDIAEGYSVSREKKESFPLTVTSAQKNPTAFYLCASSTPRQGANGYTFGSGTRLTVV.

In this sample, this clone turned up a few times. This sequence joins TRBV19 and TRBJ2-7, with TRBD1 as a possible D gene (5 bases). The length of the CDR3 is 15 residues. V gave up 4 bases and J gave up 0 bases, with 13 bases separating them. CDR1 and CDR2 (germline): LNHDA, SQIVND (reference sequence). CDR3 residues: CASSKLQDASYEQYF. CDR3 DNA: TGTGCCAGTAGTAAATTACAGGACGCCTCCTACGAGCAGTACTTC.

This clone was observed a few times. The CDR3: CAWTYRSGRCYF. Written as DNA, the CDR3 is TGTGCCTGGACTTATAGGAGCGGGAGATGTTATTTT. V and J are TRBV30 and TRBJ2-3; 8 bases line up with TRBD2. Trimming took 4 bases from V and 15 from J; bases not matched to a gene: 12. The CDR3 consists of 12 residues. The germline V gene has CDR1 GTSNPN and CDR2 SVGIG (reference sequence).

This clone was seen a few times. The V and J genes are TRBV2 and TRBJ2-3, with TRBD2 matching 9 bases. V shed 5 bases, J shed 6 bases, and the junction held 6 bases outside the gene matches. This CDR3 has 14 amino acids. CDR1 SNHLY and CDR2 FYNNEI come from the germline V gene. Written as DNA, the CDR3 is TGTGCCAGCAGTTTAGGGCTAGCGGGGGATACGCAGTATTTT. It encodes CASSLGLAGDTQYF. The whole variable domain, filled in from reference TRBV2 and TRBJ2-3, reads EPEVTQTPSHQVTQMGQEVILRCVPISNHLYFYWYRQILGQKVEFLVSFYNNEISEKSEIFDDQFSVERPDGSNFTLKIRSTKLEDSAMYFCASSLGLAGDTQYFGPGTRLTVL.

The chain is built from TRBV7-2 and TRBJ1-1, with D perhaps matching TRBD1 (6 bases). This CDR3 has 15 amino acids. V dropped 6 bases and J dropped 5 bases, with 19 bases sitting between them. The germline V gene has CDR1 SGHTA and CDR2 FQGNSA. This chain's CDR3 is CASRRSGQINTEAFF. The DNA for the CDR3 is TGTGCCAGCAGAAGATCGGGACAAATAAATACTGAAGCTTTCTTT.

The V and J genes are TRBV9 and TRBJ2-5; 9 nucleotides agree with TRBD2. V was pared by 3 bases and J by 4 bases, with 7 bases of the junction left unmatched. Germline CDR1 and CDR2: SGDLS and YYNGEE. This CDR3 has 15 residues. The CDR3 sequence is CASSGASGISETQYF. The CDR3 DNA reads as TGTGCCAGCAGCGGCGCTAGCGGGATTTCAGAGACCCAGTACTTC.

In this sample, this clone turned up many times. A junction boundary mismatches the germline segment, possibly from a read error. CDR3 in amino acids: CSVEASSRDRRF. Written as DNA, the CDR3 is TGCAGCGTTGAAGCCTCCTCCCGGGACAGGAGATTT. The V call is TRBV29-1, the J call TRBJ1-1; TRBD1 agrees at 8 bases. Germline V gene data show CDR1 as SQVTM and CDR2 as ANQGSEA. The CDR3 extends over 12 amino acids.